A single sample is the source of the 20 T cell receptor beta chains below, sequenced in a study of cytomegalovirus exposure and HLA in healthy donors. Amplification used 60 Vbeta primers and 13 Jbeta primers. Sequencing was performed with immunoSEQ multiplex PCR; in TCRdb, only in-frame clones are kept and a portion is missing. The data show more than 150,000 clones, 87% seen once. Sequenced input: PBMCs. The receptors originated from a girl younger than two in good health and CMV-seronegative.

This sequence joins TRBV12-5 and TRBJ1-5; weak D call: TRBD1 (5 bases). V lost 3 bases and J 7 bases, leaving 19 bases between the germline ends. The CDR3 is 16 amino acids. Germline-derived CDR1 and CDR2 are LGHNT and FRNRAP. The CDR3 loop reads CASGFSTGPGLQPQHF. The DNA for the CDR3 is TGTGCTAGTGGTTTTTCGACCGGACCGGGACTACAGCCCCAGCATTTT.

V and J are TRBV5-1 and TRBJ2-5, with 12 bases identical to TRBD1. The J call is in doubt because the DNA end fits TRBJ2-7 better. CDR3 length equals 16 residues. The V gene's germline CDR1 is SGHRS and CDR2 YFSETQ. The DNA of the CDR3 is TGCGCCAGCAGCTTGGGGGGACAGGGGGCTTCCTACGAGCAGTACTTC. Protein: CASSLGGQGASYEQYF.

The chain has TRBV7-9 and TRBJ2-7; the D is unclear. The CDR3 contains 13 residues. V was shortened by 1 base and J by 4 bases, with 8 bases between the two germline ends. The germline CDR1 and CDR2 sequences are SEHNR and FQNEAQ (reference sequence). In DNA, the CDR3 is TGTGCCAGCAGCTTAGGTCCAGTGTACGAGCAGTACTTC. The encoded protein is CASSLGPVYEQYF.

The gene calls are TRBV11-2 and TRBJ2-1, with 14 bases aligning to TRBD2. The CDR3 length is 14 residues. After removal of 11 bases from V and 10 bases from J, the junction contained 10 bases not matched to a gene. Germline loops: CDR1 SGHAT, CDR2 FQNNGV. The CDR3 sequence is CAGQTSGGAEEQFF. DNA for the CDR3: TGTGCCGGACAGACTAGCGGGGGGGCCGAAGAGCAGTTCTTC.

The CDR3 protein is CASSAGRIYGYTF. In DNA, the CDR3 is TGTGCCAGCAGTGCGGGACGGATCTATGGCTACACCTTC. The chain recombines TRBV6-5 with TRBJ1-2; D possibly corresponds to TRBD1 (5 bases). The CDR3 is made up of 13 amino acids. Germline values: CDR1 MNHEY, CDR2 SVGAGI. Trimming took 5 bases from V and 4 from J, leaving 11 bases between them.

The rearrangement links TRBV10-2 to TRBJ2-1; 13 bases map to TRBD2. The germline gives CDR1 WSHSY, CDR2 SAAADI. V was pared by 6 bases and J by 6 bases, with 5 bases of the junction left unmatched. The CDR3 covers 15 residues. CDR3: CASRVLAGGLNEQFF. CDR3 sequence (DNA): TGCGCCAGCAGGGTACTAGCGGGGGGGCTCAATGAGCAGTTCTTC.

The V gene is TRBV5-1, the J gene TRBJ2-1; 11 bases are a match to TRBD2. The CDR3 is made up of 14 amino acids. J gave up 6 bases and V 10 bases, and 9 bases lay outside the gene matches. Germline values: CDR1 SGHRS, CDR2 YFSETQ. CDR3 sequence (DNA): TGCGCCGGCTCATCCGGGACTAGCGGCAATGAGCAGTTCTTC. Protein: CAGSSGTSGNEQFF.

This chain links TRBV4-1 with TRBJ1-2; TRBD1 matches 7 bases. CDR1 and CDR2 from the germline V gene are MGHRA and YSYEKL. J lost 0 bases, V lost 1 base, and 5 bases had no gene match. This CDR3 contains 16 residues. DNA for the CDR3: TGCGCCAGCAGCCAAGGAACGGGACAGACTAACTATGGCTACACCTTC. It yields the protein CASSQGTGQTNYGYTF.

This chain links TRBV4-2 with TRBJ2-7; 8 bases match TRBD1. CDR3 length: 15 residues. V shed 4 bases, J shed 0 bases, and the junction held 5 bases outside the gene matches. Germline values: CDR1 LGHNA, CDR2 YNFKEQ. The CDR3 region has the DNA TGTGCCAGCAGCCCTGGACAGGGTAGCTCCTACGAGCAGTACTTC. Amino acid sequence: CASSPGQGSSYEQYF.

The CDR3 sequence: CASSEELDEMYEQYF. The CDR3 DNA reads as TGTGCCAGCAGTGAGGAACTAGATGAGATGTACGAGCAGTACTTC. The J gene is TRBJ2-7, the V gene TRBV2, with TRBD2 as a possible D gene (5 bases). Deletions cut 3 bases from V and 4 bases from J, with 16 bases between. The CDR3 extends over 15 amino acids. CDR1 is SNHLY and CDR2 is FYNNEI in the germline V gene. The whole variable domain, remainder taken from reference TRBV2 and TRBJ2-7, is EPEVTQTPSHQVTQMGQEVILRCVPISNHLYFYWYRQILGQKVEFLVSFYNNEISEKSEIFDDQFSVERPDGSNFTLKIRSTKLEDSAMYFCASSEELDEMYEQYFGPGTRLTVT.

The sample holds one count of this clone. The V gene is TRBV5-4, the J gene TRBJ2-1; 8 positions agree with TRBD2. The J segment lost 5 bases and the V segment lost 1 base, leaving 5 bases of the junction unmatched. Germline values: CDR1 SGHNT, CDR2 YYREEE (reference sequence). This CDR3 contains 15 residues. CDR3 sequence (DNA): TGTGCCAGCAGCTTGAAGCGGGAGATTCACAATGAGCAGTTCTTC. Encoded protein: CASSLKREIHNEQFF.

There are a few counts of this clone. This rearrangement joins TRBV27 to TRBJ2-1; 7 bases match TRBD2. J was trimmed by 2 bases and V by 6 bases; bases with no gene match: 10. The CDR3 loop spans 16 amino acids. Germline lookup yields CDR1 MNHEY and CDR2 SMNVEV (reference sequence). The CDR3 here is CASRRWEGSTYNEQFF. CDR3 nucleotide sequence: TGTGCCAGCAGGAGGTGGGAGGGTAGCACCTACAATGAGCAGTTCTTC.

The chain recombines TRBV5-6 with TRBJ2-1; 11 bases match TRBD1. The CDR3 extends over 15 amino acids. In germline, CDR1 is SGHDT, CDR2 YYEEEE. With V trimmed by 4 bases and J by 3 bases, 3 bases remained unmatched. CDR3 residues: CASSLGTGGYNEQFF. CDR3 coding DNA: TGTGCCAGCAGCCTCGGGACAGGGGGCTACAATGAGCAGTTCTTC.

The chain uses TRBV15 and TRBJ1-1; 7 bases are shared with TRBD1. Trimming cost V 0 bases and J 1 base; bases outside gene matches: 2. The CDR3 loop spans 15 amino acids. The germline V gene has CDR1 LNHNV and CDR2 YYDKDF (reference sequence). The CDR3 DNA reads TGTGCCACCAGCAGAGAGGACAGGAGGAACACTGAAGCTTTCTTT. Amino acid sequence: CATSREDRRNTEAFF.

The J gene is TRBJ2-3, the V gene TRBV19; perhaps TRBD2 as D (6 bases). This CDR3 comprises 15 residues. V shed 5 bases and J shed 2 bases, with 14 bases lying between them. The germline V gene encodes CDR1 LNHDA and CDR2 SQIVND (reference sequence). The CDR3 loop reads CASSPLGEVTDTQYF. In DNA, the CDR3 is TGTGCCAGTAGTCCCCTGGGGGAGGTCACAGATACGCAGTATTTT. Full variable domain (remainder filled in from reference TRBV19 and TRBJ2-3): DGGITQSPKYLFRKEGQNVTLSCEQNLNHDAMYWYRQDPGQGLRLIYYSQIVNDFQKGDIAEGYSVSREKKESFPLTVTSAQKNPTAFYLCASSPLGEVTDTQYFGPGTRLTVL.

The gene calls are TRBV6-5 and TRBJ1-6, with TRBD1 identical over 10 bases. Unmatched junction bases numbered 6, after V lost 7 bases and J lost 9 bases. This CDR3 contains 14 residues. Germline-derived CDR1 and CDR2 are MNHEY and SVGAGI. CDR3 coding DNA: TGTGCCAGCAACGTCCGGGACAGGGGTTCACCCCTCCACTTT. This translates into CASNVRDRGSPLHF.

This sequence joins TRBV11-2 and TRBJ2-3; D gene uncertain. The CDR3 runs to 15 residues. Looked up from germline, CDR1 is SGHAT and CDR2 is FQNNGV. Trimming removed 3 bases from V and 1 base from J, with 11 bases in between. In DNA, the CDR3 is TGTGCCAGCAGCTTCAGTAGTCAGGGCACAGATACGCAGTATTTT. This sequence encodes CASSFSSQGTDTQYF.

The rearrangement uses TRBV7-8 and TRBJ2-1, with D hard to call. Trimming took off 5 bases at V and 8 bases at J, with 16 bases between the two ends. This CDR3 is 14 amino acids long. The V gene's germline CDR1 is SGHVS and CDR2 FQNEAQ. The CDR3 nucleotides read TGTGCCAGCAGCCCGCCCACTGTTTCGGATGAGCAGTTCTTC. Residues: CASSPPTVSDEQFF.

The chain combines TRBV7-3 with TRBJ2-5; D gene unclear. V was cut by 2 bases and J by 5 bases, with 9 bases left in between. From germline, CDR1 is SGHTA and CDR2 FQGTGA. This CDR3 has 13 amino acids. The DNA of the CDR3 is TGTGCCAGCAGCTTATTGTCGAGCGAGACCCAGTACTTC. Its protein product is CASSLLSSETQYF.

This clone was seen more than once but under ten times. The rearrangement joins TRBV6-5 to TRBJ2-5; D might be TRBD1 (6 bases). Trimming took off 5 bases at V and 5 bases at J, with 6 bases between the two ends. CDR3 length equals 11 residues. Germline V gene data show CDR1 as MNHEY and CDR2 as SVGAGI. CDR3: CASSRGETQYF. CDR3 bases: TGTGCCAGCAGTAGGGGGGAGACCCAGTACTTC.